This T cell receptor (beta chain) is drawn from a study of T-cell reconstitution after alpha-beta-depleted transplantation in children. The CDR3 has 12 residues. In germline, CDR1 is SGHKS, CDR2 YYEKEE (reference sequence). After removal of 4 bases from V and 10 bases from J, the junction contained 3 bases not matched to a gene. Unique molecular identifiers were incorporated into the prepared TCRbeta library. TCRdb independently ran MiXCR on the PCR reads; one entry per CDR3 protein. This sample has hundreds of thousands of distinct CDR3 sequences; approximately 15% occur once, and the top ten carry approximately 1%. In its sample, this clonotype was seen many times.

The origin of this receptor is a human donor who donated a stem cell graft to a child with acute myeloid leukemia. Sequenced here: PBMCs from the stem cell graft donor, sampled from the stem cell graft. This chain uses TRBV5-5 with TRBJ2-2; 8 bases match TRBD2. The CDR3 DNA follows: TGTGCCAGCAGCCGGGGGGGAATGGAGCTGTTTTTT. Translating it yields CASSRGGMELFF. Full variable domain (remainder filled in from reference TRBV5-5 and TRBJ2-2): DAGVTQSPTHLIKTRGQQVTLRCSPISGHKSVSWYQQVLGQGPQFIFQYYEKEERGRGNFPDRFSARQFPNYSSELNVNALLLGDSALYLCASSRGGMELFFGEGSRLTVL.